The rows below give T cell receptor beta chains drawn from one sample of a study of shared clonotypes between healthy human individuals. The repertoire was sequenced with immunoSEQ multiplex PCR; TCRdb's copy has only in-frame clones and lacks some. The data show about 380,000 clones, about 96% seen once. What was sequenced was memory CD8+ T cells sorted from blood. The source is a man aged 30-40 years in good health. The CDR3 runs from the conserved cysteine through the conserved F or W. D genes are given only for firm matches. Part of the rows lack a size; the others show once, few, many or a class for expanded clones.

d_gene	v_gene	j_gene	abundance	CDR3nt	CDR3aa
TRBD1	TRBV5-8	TRBJ2-6	NA	TGTGCCAGCAGCAACTACAGGGGCGATTCCACTGGGGCCAACGTCCTGACTTTC	CASSNYRGDSTGANVLTF
NA	TRBV25-1	TRBJ2-7	NA	TGTGCCAGCAGCGAAACTGGGAGGGGGGAGCAGTACTTC	CASSETGRGEQYF
NA	TRBV19	TRBJ1-2	NA	TGTGCCAGTCGGGGGGCCGGAGGGGATGGCTACACCTTC	CASRGAGGDGYTF
NA	TRBV5-1	TRBJ2-3	NA	TGCGCCAGCAGCTCCCCAGGGGATACGCAGTATTTT	CASSSPGDTQYF
NA	TRBV7-8	TRBJ2-4	NA	TGTGCCAGCAGCTTAGGGAGGGACCCTAGAGGAGACATTCAGTACTTC	CASSLGRDPRGDIQYF
NA	TRBV10-3	TRBJ1-6	NA	TGTGCCATCACGGCACAGTATAATTCACCCCTCCACTTT	CAITAQYNSPLHF
NA	TRBV30	TRBJ2-7	NA	TGTGCCTGGGGAAGGGCAGGGTGGTTCGAGCAGTACTTC	CAWGRAGWFEQYF
TRBD1	TRBV5-6	TRBJ1-4	NA	TGTGCCAGCAGCCTGCGGACAGGGGGCAAAAGGGGTAATGAAAAACTGTTTTTT	CASSLRTGGKRGNEKLFF
NA	TRBV30	TRBJ1-2	NA	TGTGCCCGGAGCCTCGGACCTCCCGCTTACTATGGCTACACCTTC	CARSLGPPAYYGYTF
NA	TRBV25-1	TRBJ2-5	NA	TGTGCCGCGGGAAGGCAAGAGACCCAGTACTTC	CAAGRQETQYF
TRBD2	TRBV7-2	TRBJ2-7	NA	TGTGCCAGCAGCTTGGGACTAGCCTACGAGCAGTACTTC	CASSLGLAYEQYF
NA	TRBV6-5	TRBJ2-5	NA	TGTGCCAGCAGATACGGGCCGCTCCAAGAGACCCAGTACTTC	CASRYGPLQETQYF
NA	TRBV2	TRBJ2-7	once	TGTGCCAGCAGTGCCCCCGAGGGTTACGAGCAGTACTTC	CASSAPEGYEQYF
NA	TRBV7-2	TRBJ2-3	NA	TGTGCCAGCAGGTCCGATGCTTACGCAGATACGCAGTATTTT	CASRSDAYADTQYF
NA	TRBV27	TRBJ2-1	NA	TGTGCCAGCAGTTTAGCGGAGACCTACAATGAGCAGTTCTTC	CASSLAETYNEQFF
TRBD2	TRBV5-1	TRBJ2-3	NA	TGCGCCAGCAGCTTGCGTCTAGCGGGTCACACAGATACGCAGTATTTT	CASSLRLAGHTDTQYF
NA	TRBV14	TRBJ1-2	NA	TGTGCCAGCAGCCAAGAAGGTTCGTGGGATGGCTACACCTTC	CASSQEGSWDGYTF
TRBD2	TRBV2	TRBJ2-5	NA	TGTGCCAGCAGGGGGATAGCGACTAGCCGGTACCAAGAGACCCAGTACTTC	CASRGIATSRYQETQYF
TRBD2	TRBV5-1	TRBJ2-1	few	TGCGCCAGCAGCTTAACTAGCGGGAGGGCCTACAATGAGCAGTTCTTC	CASSLTSGRAYNEQFF
NA	TRBV28	TRBJ1-2	NA	TGTGCCAGCAGTTTCCCCCCTCCTCCGGATGGCTACACCTTC	CASSFPPPPDGYTF
TRBD1	TRBV28	TRBJ1-4	NA	TGTGCCAGCAGTTCGACAGGGAGGGTTAATGAAAAACTGTTTTTT	CASSSTGRVNEKLFF
NA	TRBV10-1	TRBJ2-5	NA	TGCGCCAGCAGTGATCCCCAGGGAGGCGAGACCCAGTACTTC	CASSDPQGGETQYF
TRBD1	TRBV4-1	TRBJ1-5	NA	TGCGCCAGCAGCCAGACCCGGGACAGGGGATTCGATCAGCCCCAGCATTTT	CASSQTRDRGFDQPQHF
TRBD1	TRBV6-1	TRBJ2-7	NA	TGTGCCAGCAGGGCGACAGGGTCCTACGAGCAGTACTTC	CASRATGSYEQYF
NA	TRBV2	TRBJ1-5	NA	TGTGCCAGCAGTCGTGGTGCTCAGCCCCAGCATTTT	CASSRGAQPQHF
TRBD1	TRBV4-1	TRBJ1-4	NA	TGCGCCAGCAGCCACCACCGGGACAGAGTTGCAACTAATGAAAAACTGTTTTTT	CASSHHRDRVATNEKLFF
TRBD1	TRBV29-1	TRBJ1-4	NA	TGCAGCACGGGACAGGACTCTAATGAAAAACTGTTTTTT	CSTGQDSNEKLFF
NA	TRBV2	TRBJ1-2	once	TGTGCCAGCAGGGCCACCGGGAATTCTAACTATGGCTACACCTTC	CASRATGNSNYGYTF
NA	TRBV2	TRBJ1-5	NA	TGTGCCAGCGGCCAGCCCCAGCATTTT	CASGQPQHF
NA	TRBV6-4	TRBJ2-3	NA	TGTGCCAGCAGTGAGGCGCGATGGACAGATACGCAGTATTTT	CASSEARWTDTQYF
TRBD1	TRBV9	TRBJ2-2	NA	TGTGCCAGCAGCGCACAGACAGGGGTCCCGAACACCGGGGAGCTGTTTTTT	CASSAQTGVPNTGELFF
TRBD2	TRBV10-3	TRBJ2-1	NA	TGTGCCATCAGCGTTCAGCCCGGGACTAGCGAAGGTGAGCAGTTCTTC	CAISVQPGTSEGEQFF
NA	TRBV6-5	TRBJ1-5	NA	TGTGCCAGCGGACCGGGACAAAGCAATCAGCCCCAGCATTTT	CASGPGQSNQPQHF
TRBD2	TRBV5-1	TRBJ2-7	NA	TGCGCCAGCAGCTTGGGTAGCGGGAGCACCTACGAGCAGTACTTC	CASSLGSGSTYEQYF
TRBD2	TRBV13	TRBJ2-5	once	TGTGCCAGCAGCTTGGGCGGAGCGGGAGGGTACCAAGAGACCCAGTACTTC	CASSLGGAGGYQETQYF
NA	TRBV5-5	TRBJ1-2	NA	TGTGCCAGCAGCTTGCGGCAGGAGACGACTAACTATGGCTACACCTTC	CASSLRQETTNYGYTF
NA	TRBV27	TRBJ2-7	NA	TGTGCCAGGAAACGCTACCGGGACATGGCCTACGAGCAGTACTTC	CARKRYRDMAYEQYF
TRBD2	TRBV30	TRBJ2-2	few	TGTGCCTGGAGTAAACTAGCGGGAGGGAACACCGGGGAGCTGTTTTTT	CAWSKLAGGNTGELFF
NA	TRBV27	TRBJ2-1	NA	TGTGCCAGCAGTTTTTTTTCGCCCAGGGACTCCTACAATGAGCAGTTCTTC	CASSFFSPRDSYNEQFF
NA	TRBV28	TRBJ2-2	NA	TGTGCCAGCAGCTACCAAGGGGAGCTGTTTTTT	CASSYQGELFF
NA	TRBV12-2	TRBJ2-7	NA	TGTGCAAGTCGCTTCGGGACAGGGTGGAACGAGCAGTACTTC	CASRFGTGWNEQYF
TRBD2	TRBV2	TRBJ2-5	NA	TGTGCCAGCATCAAATCTAGCGGGATCGAGACCCAGTACTTC	CASIKSSGIETQYF
TRBD1	TRBV6-5	TRBJ1-3	NA	TGTGCCAGCAGCCTGGGACAGGGGGCTGGAAACACCATATATTTT	CASSLGQGAGNTIYF
NA	TRBV30	TRBJ2-3	NA	TGTGCCTGGAGTGTAAATATTGCAGGTCCTAACACAGATACGCAGTATTTT	CAWSVNIAGPNTDTQYF
NA	TRBV6-5	TRBJ1-3	NA	TGTGCCAGCAGTCAAGACAGCTCTGGAAACACCATATATTTT	CASSQDSSGNTIYF
TRBD2	TRBV18	TRBJ2-1	once	TGTGCCAGCTCACCTCAGCGGGGGCACAATGAGCAGTTCTTC	CASSPQRGHNEQFF
NA	TRBV27	TRBJ2-1	NA	TGTGCCAGCACCAAAGCGGTACCCTTCTACAATGAGCAGTTCTTC	CASTKAVPFYNEQFF
TRBD2	TRBV7-9	TRBJ2-3	NA	TGTGCCAGCAGCTCAAGCGGGAGAGGCACAGATACGCAGTATTTT	CASSSSGRGTDTQYF
NA	TRBV11-2	TRBJ2-3	NA	TGTGCCAGCAGCTTAGAAGGGGGGAGCGGCACAGATACGCAGTATTTT	CASSLEGGSGTDTQYF
NA	TRBV5-5	TRBJ1-5	NA	TGTGCCAGCAGCTTGGGACCCCCGAGCAATCAGCCCCAGCATTTT	CASSLGPPSNQPQHF
NA	TRBV19	TRBJ2-2	NA	TGTGCCAGTAGTAGCCAGTTTGGCACCGGGGAGCTGTTTTTT	CASSSQFGTGELFF